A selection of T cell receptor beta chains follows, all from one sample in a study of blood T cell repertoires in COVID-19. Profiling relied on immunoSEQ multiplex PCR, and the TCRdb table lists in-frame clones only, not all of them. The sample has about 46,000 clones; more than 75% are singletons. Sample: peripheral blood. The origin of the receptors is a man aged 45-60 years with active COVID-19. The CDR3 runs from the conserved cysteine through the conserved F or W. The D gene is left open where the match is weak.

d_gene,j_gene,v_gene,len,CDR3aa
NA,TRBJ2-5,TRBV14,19,CASSQEGYLGGRGGETQYF
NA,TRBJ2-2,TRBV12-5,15,CASGWTPQGPGELFF
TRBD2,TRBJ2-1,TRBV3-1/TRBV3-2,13,CASRKGGIDEQFF
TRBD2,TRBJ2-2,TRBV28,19,CASSLPGTSGRTSTGELFF
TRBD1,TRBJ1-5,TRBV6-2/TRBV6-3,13,CASSSQGWQPQHF
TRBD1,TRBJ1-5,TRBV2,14,CASSRQGANQPQHF
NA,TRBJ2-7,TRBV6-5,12,CASRPRGSEQYF
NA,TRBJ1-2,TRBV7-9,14,CASSGYRDVYGYTF
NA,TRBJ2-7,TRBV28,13,CASSLTQGGEQYF
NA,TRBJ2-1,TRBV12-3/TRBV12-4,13,CASRSTGGRQQFF
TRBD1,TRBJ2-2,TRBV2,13,CASDREKAGELFF
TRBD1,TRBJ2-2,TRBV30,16,CAWSVPSGGGIGELFF
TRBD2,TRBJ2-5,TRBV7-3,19,CASSQTATSGFGGQETQYF
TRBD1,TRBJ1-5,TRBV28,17,CASSPGRGQAINQPQHF
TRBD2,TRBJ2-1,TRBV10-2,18,CASSDLMLAGVTYNEQFF
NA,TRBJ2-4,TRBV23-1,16,CASSHPGLLVVHIQYF
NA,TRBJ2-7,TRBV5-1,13,CASSLIRGYEQYF
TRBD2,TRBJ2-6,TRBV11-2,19,CASSLGRSGRTTGANVLTF
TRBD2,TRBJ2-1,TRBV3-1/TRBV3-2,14,CASNGRAGSNEQFF
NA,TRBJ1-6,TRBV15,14,CATSRDISGSPLHF
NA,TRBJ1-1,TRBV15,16,CATSRDRGAMNTEAFF
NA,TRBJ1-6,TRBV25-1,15,CASSEQGRGNSPLHF
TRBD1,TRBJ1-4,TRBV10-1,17,CASTEDEPGQGVEKLFF
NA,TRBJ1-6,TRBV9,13,CASSATGNSPLHF
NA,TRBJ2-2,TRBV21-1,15,CASSKATGGIGELFF
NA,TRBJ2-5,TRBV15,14,CATSRDVAAQGQYF
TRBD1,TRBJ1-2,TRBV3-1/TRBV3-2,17,CASSAGTGGAFGYGYTF
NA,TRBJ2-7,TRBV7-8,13,CASSPEQGYEQYF
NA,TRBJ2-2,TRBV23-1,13,CASSQVDLGELFF
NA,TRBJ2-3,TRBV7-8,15,CASSRQRTYTDTQYF
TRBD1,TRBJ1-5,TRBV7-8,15,CASRRGTAGGQPQHF
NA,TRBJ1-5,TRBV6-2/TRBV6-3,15,CASSYDFYSNQPQHF